The clone carrying this T cell receptor beta chain has just a few counts. The target antigen is unknown. Using its own MiXCR run on the 5' RACE reads, TCRdb lists one record per CDR3 protein. The profile shows 250,000 or so distinct CDR3 sequences, roughly 7% of them singletons. After removal of 0 bases from V and 5 bases from J, the junction contained 3 bases not matched to a gene. Germline CDR1 KGHDR, CDR2 SFDVKD. This CDR3 region has 15 residues. These data belong to a study of identical twins. Study-level results: Fewer insertions marked abundant cord blood beta clonotypes; young adult naive trended weakly, memory not at all.

This same sample was also taken into another study, of yellow fever vaccine responses in identical twins.

The clonotype was recovered from a woman younger than 30 in good health. The sequenced sample consisted of memory (CD45RO+) T cells sorted from blood. This chain connects TRBV24-1 to TRBJ2-3; 8 nucleotides align to TRBD2. This chain's CDR3 is CATSDLAGGVDTQYF. The CDR3 nucleotides are TGTGCCACCAGTGATTTGGCGGGAGGCGTAGATACGCAGTATTTT.